Listed below are T cell receptor beta chains from one sample, sequenced in a study of beta chain features in type 1 diabetes. Produced via immunoSEQ multiplex PCR; TCRdb's table is partial and in-frame only. The sample consists of around 180,000 clones, less than 10% of them appearing once. Input material: central memory CD4+ T cells from blood. These receptors all stem from a man between 18 and 35 years old with type 1 diabetes. Each CDR3 is given with its conserved first and last residue. Each record gives: J gene, clone size, V gene, D gene, CDR3 DNA, CDR3 protein. D genes are given only for firm matches. Clone size is given for some rows only: seen once, a few or many times, or a class if the clone is expanded.

TRBJ1-5	NA	TRBV6-1	NA	TGTGCCAGCAGTTTTAATAGCAATCAGCCCCAGCATTTT	CASSFNSNQPQHF
TRBJ2-3	NA	TRBV7-2	TRBD1	TGTGCCAGCGACAGGGGGCAGACAGATACGCAGTATTTT	CASDRGQTDTQYF
TRBJ2-7	few	TRBV30	TRBD2	TGTGCCTGGAGTGTAGGACTAGCGGGTAACGAGCAGTACTTC	CAWSVGLAGNEQYF
TRBJ2-5	NA	TRBV4-1	TRBD2	TGCGCCAGCAGCCAATTCCGAGGGACTAGCGGGAATCAAGAGACCCAGTACTTC	CASSQFRGTSGNQETQYF
TRBJ2-4	few	TRBV15	NA	TGTGCCACCAGCAGAGATCTAGCCAAAAACATTCAGTACTTC	CATSRDLAKNIQYF
TRBJ1-1	few	TRBV7-8	NA	TGTGCCAGCAGCCCCCGGCTCGGGGGGGAAGCTTTCTTT	CASSPRLGGEAFF
TRBJ2-4	NA	TRBV10-3	NA	TGTGCCATCAACCCCAGATTAGCCAAAAACATTCAGTACTTC	CAINPRLAKNIQYF
TRBJ2-3	few	TRBV28	TRBD1	TGTGCCAGCAGTCGAGGGGGCTATGAGACAGATACGCAGTATTTT	CASSRGGYETDTQYF
TRBJ2-3	few	TRBV15	NA	TGTGCCACCAGCGAACCGCCGGGCACAGATACGCAGTATTTT	CATSEPPGTDTQYF
TRBJ2-1	few	TRBV5-1	NA	TGCGCCAGCAGCTCCATAGCGAGCAGCTATGAGCAGTTCTTC	CASSSIASSYEQFF
TRBJ2-3	NA	TRBV2	NA	TGTGCCAGCAAGCAGGGCAGCACAGATACGCAGTATTTT	CASKQGSTDTQYF
TRBJ2-7	few	TRBV2	TRBD2	TGTGCCAGCAGGGTCGCGGGAGCCTACGAGCAGTACTTC	CASRVAGAYEQYF
TRBJ2-3	NA	TRBV28	TRBD1	TGTGCCAGCACCGGACAGGGGCGGGTCGGCACAGATACGCAGTATTTT	CASTGQGRVGTDTQYF
TRBJ2-5	few	TRBV6-5	NA	TGTGCCAGCAGGAGAGGGAGTCGAGAGACCCAGTACTTC	CASRRGSRETQYF
TRBJ2-5	few	TRBV5-1	TRBD1	TGCGCCAGCCGGGACAGCCATCTCCAAGAGACCCAGTACTTC	CASRDSHLQETQYF
TRBJ1-2	NA	TRBV2	NA	TGTGCCAGCAGTGCAAACAGGGCATATGGCTACACCTTC	CASSANRAYGYTF
TRBJ2-7	few	TRBV7-9	TRBD2	TGTGCCAGCAGCTTCCCCGCGGGGGGTGGCTCCTACGAGCAGTACTTC	CASSFPAGGGSYEQYF
TRBJ2-3	few	TRBV5-6	TRBD2	TGTGCCAGCAGCCTCGGACTAGCGGGGGGCACAGATACGCAGTATTTT	CASSLGLAGGTDTQYF
TRBJ2-5	NA	TRBV7-2	TRBD1	TGTGCCAGCAGCTTACAGGGGGCCCAAGAGACCCAGTACTTC	CASSLQGAQETQYF
TRBJ2-3	few	TRBV29-1	TRBD1	TGCAGCGTGGAGGACAGGGGGGTAGATACGCAGTATTTT	CSVEDRGVDTQYF
TRBJ2-5	few	TRBV29-1	NA	TGCAGCGTTGCAGGGTCGGTCCAAGAGACCCAGTACTTC	CSVAGSVQETQYF
TRBJ2-2	few	TRBV2	TRBD1	TGTGCCAGCAAGGGGACAGGGGGCGCTTGGGCCACCGGGGAGCTGTTTTTT	CASKGTGGAWATGELFF
TRBJ2-1	few	TRBV7-2	TRBD1	TGTGCCAGCAGCTTAAAGACAGGGGGACGGGATGAGCAGTTCTTC	CASSLKTGGRDEQFF
TRBJ1-2	few	TRBV28	NA	TGTGCCAGCAGTTTATGGGGCCTCTATGGCTACACCTTC	CASSLWGLYGYTF